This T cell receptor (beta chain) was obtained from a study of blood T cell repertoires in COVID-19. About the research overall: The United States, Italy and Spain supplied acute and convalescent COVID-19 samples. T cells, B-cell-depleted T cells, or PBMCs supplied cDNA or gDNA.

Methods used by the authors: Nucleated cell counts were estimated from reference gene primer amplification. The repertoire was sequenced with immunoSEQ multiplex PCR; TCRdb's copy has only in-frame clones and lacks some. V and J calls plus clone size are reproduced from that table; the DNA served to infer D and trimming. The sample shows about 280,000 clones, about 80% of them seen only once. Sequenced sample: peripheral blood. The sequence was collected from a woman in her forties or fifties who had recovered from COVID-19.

This CDR3 reads CAVRPTLYSNQPQHF. CDR3 sequence (DNA): TGTGCCGTAAGACCGACACTTTATAGCAATCAGCCCCAGCATTTT. V is TRBV19 and J is TRBJ1-5; D is uncertain. The CDR3 sequence is 15 residues long. CDR1 is LNHDA and CDR2 is SQIVND in the germline V gene (reference sequence). V dropped 11 bases and J dropped 0 bases, with 17 bases sitting between them.